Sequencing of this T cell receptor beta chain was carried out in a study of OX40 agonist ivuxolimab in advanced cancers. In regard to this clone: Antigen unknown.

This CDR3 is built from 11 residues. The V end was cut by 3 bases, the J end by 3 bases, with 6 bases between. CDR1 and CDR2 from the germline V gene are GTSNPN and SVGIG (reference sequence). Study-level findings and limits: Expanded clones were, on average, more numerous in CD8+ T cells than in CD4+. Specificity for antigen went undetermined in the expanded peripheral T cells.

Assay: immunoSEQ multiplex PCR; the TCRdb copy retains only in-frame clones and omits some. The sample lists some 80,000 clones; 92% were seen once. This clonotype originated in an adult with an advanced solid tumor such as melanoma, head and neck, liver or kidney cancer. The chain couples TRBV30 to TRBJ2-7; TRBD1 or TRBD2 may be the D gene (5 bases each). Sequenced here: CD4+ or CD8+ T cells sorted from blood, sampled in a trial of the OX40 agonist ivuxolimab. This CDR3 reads CAWRGVYEQYF. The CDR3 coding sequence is TGTGCCTGGAGGGGGGTCTACGAGCAGTACTTC. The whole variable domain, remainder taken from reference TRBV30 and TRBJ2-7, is SQTIHQWPATLVQPVGSPLSLECTVEGTSNPNLYWYRQAAGRGLQLLFYSVGIGQISSEVPQNLSASRPQDRQFILSSKKLLLSDSGFYLCAWRGVYEQYFGPGTRLTVT.